This T cell receptor beta chain was identified during a study of T cells after yellow fever vaccination. This clonotype was counted ten times or more. TCRdb ran MiXCR on the 5' RACE reads and lists one entry per CDR3 protein. The profile shows some 240,000 distinct CDR3 sequences, more than 3.5% of them singletons. Germline lookup yields CDR1 SNHLY and CDR2 FYNNEI. The CDR3 runs to 14 residues. The V segment lost 8 bases and the J segment 1 base; nucleotides outside the gene matches: 8. This material consisted of PBMCs, taken 15 days after the yellow fever booster vaccination. The chain joins TRBV2 to TRBJ2-7, with TRBD1 identical over 7 bases. This clonotype was sampled from a young man who received the YFV17D yellow fever vaccine. CDR3 protein: CASLSGTVSYEQYF. The CDR3, as DNA: TGTGCCAGCCTCTCCGGGACAGTATCCTACGAGCAGTACTTC.